The subject of this entry is one T cell receptor (beta chain). Antigen unknown. The data stem from a study of T cell responses to AZD1222 COVID-19 vaccine. Findings of the study overall: Sampled repertoires all dated from after the peak T cell response. Seropositivity was recorded at baseline in only a handful of AZD1222 recipients. Nearly half of spike-specific TCRs reportedly target variant regions that are unmutated in the B.1.351 and B.1.1.7 variants.

Sequencing used immunoSEQ multiplex PCR; TCRdb keeps in-frame clones, though not all of them. Here the sample spans tens of thousands of clones, more than 85% being singletons. Trimming cost V 2 bases and J 0 bases, with 3 bases left between them. The germline gives CDR1 KGHDR, CDR2 SFDVKD. The CDR3 totals 13 residues. The source was peripheral blood, collected 28 days after the second AZD1222 dose. This chain joins TRBV24-1 and TRBJ1-1; D is uncertain. The sequence derives from an adult who received the AZD1222 COVID-19 vaccine. DNA of the CDR3: TGTGCCACCAGTGATTCCGTGAACACTGAAGCTTTCTTT. Its protein is CATSDSVNTEAFF.